Listed here are 3 T cell receptor beta chains from one sample, sequenced in a study of T-cell reconstitution after alpha-beta-depleted transplantation in children. Unique molecular identifiers were used to barcode this TCRbeta library. A single record per CDR3 protein comes from TCRdb applying MiXCR to the PCR reads. Of 350,000 to 500,000 distinct CDR3 sequences listed, around two fifths are singletons. The sample was PBMCs, taken before TCRalphabeta/CD19-depleted stem cell transplant. The origin of the receptors is a girl aged 2 to 10 with aplastic anemia, due to receive a stem cell transplant.

This chain uses TRBV29-1 with TRBJ2-3; D not resolved. Germline assignment: CDR1 SQVTM and CDR2 ANQGSEA. This CDR3 is built from 16 residues. V was cut by 6 bases and J by 2 bases, with 21 bases left in between. This CDR3 reads CSVELRGRRATDTQYF. CDR3 coding DNA: TGCAGCGTCGAGCTCCGTGGAAGAAGGGCCACAGATACGCAGTATTTT.

J is TRBJ2-1 and V is TRBV29-1; weak D call: TRBD1 (6 bases). Germline CDR1 reads SQVTM; CDR2 reads ANQGSEA. CDR3 length: 13 amino acids. V dropped 5 bases and J dropped 0 bases, with 8 bases sitting between them. CDR3 nucleotide sequence: TGCAGCGTTCGGGACACCTCCTACAATGAGCAGTTCTTC. This encodes CSVRDTSYNEQFF.

The rearrangement uses TRBV12-3 or TRBV12-4 and TRBJ2-1; 7 nucleotides line up with TRBD1. This CDR3 contains 14 residues. The J segment lost 4 bases and the V segment lost 5 bases, leaving 5 bases of the junction unmatched. This CDR3 is CASSVRDSYNEQFF. The CDR3 DNA sequence: TGTGCCAGCAGTGTCCGGGACAGTTACAATGAGCAGTTCTTC.